The rows below give T cell receptor beta chains drawn from one sample of a study of shared clonotypes between healthy human individuals. Here immunoSEQ multiplex PCR was the method, and the copy in TCRdb shows in-frame clones only, minus some. Of millions of clones in the sample, about 95% are singletons; the top ten hold 1.1%. Sample: naive CD8+ T cells sorted from blood. The receptors shown here come from a man aged 18-30 years in good health. The CDR3 runs from the conserved cysteine through the conserved F or W. The order of the fields is V gene, D gene, clone size, J gene, CDR3 protein, CDR3 DNA. D genes are given only for firm matches. The size entry is marked missing in some rows and otherwise reads once, few, many or a size class.

V gene: TRBV13
D gene: .
clone size: .
J gene: TRBJ2-7
CDR3 protein: CASSSINSGSSYEQYF
CDR3 DNA: TGTGCCAGCAGCTCTATCAATAGCGGAAGCTCCTACGAGCAGTACTTC

V gene: TRBV9
D gene: TRBD2
clone size: .
J gene: TRBJ2-1
CDR3 protein: CASSVSGSQNVEQFF
CDR3 DNA: TGTGCCAGCAGCGTTAGCGGGTCCCAAAATGTCGAGCAGTTCTTC

V gene: TRBV4-2
D gene: .
clone size: .
J gene: TRBJ1-3
CDR3 protein: CASSQDRGNSGNTIYF
CDR3 DNA: TGTGCCAGCAGCCAAGATCGGGGGAACTCTGGAAACACCATATATTTT

V gene: TRBV7-7
D gene: TRBD2
clone size: .
J gene: TRBJ2-1
CDR3 protein: CASSVIAGGPKFF
CDR3 DNA: TGTGCTAGCAGCGTCATAGCGGGAGGGCCTAAGTTCTTC

V gene: TRBV5-6
D gene: .
clone size: once
J gene: TRBJ2-3
CDR3 protein: CASRMGAVENTQYF
CDR3 DNA: TGTGCCAGCAGGATGGGGGCGGTAGAAAATACGCAGTATTTT

V gene: TRBV6-1
D gene: TRBD1
clone size: .
J gene: TRBJ1-2
CDR3 protein: CASSAGQGVNYGYTF
CDR3 DNA: TGTGCCAGCAGCGCTGGACAGGGTGTTAACTATGGCTACACCTTC

V gene: TRBV7-2
D gene: .
clone size: .
J gene: TRBJ2-1
CDR3 protein: CASSSRDEQFF
CDR3 DNA: TGTGCCAGCAGCTCACGGGATGAGCAGTTCTTC

V gene: TRBV5-5
D gene: TRBD2
clone size: .
J gene: TRBJ2-3
CDR3 protein: CASSLRPLAGGTDTQYF
CDR3 DNA: TGTGCCAGCAGCTTGAGGCCCCTAGCGGGAGGCACAGATACGCAGTATTTT

V gene: TRBV7-9
D gene: .
clone size: .
J gene: TRBJ2-7
CDR3 protein: CASSLHYEQYF
CDR3 DNA: TGTGCCAGCAGCTTACATTACGAGCAGTACTTC

V gene: TRBV27
D gene: .
clone size: .
J gene: TRBJ2-2
CDR3 protein: CASSLSGGSLNEELFF
CDR3 DNA: TGTGCCAGCAGTTTATCAGGGGGGTCTCTTAATGAGGAGCTGTTTTTT

V gene: TRBV2
D gene: TRBD2
clone size: once
J gene: TRBJ2-1
CDR3 protein: CASSPPVAGASDEQFF
CDR3 DNA: TGTGCCAGCAGCCCGCCCGTAGCGGGAGCCTCCGATGAGCAGTTCTTC

V gene: TRBV11-2
D gene: .
clone size: .
J gene: TRBJ2-1
CDR3 protein: CASSLGLDPYNEQFF
CDR3 DNA: TGTGCCAGCAGCTTAGGGCTGGACCCATACAATGAGCAGTTCTTC

V gene: TRBV7-9
D gene: .
clone size: .
J gene: TRBJ1-1
CDR3 protein: CASSLNPGNTEAFF
CDR3 DNA: TGTGCCAGCAGCTTAAATCCTGGCAACACTGAAGCTTTCTTT

V gene: TRBV29-1
D gene: TRBD2
clone size: .
J gene: TRBJ2-3
CDR3 protein: CSASLAGAIADTQYF
CDR3 DNA: TGCAGCGCGTCACTAGCGGGGGCGATTGCGGATACGCAGTATTTT

V gene: TRBV27
D gene: .
clone size: .
J gene: TRBJ2-1
CDR3 protein: CASSPMEPGLLYNEQFF
CDR3 DNA: TGTGCCAGCAGTCCCATGGAACCGGGACTTCTATACAATGAGCAGTTCTTC

V gene: TRBV9
D gene: TRBD1
clone size: .
J gene: TRBJ2-2
CDR3 protein: CASSAPLRGRPDTGELFF
CDR3 DNA: TGTGCCAGCAGCGCCCCGTTGAGGGGGCGCCCGGACACCGGGGAGCTGTTTTTT

V gene: TRBV28
D gene: .
clone size: .
J gene: TRBJ1-5
CDR3 protein: CASTLIGGNQPQHF
CDR3 DNA: TGTGCCAGCACCCTTATCGGGGGGAATCAGCCCCAGCATTTT

V gene: TRBV10-3
D gene: .
clone size: .
J gene: TRBJ2-5
CDR3 protein: CAIRGVGEQETQYF
CDR3 DNA: TGTGCCATCAGGGGGGTGGGCGAACAAGAGACCCAGTACTTC

V gene: TRBV10-3
D gene: TRBD2
clone size: many
J gene: TRBJ2-1
CDR3 protein: CAISESRASGDNNEQFF
CDR3 DNA: TGTGCCATCAGTGAGTCCCGCGCTAGCGGGGATAACAATGAGCAGTTCTTC

V gene: TRBV7-9
D gene: TRBD2
clone size: .
J gene: TRBJ2-1
CDR3 protein: CASSSLGTSGNNEQFF
CDR3 DNA: TGTGCCAGCAGCTCCCTCGGGACTAGCGGAAACAATGAGCAGTTCTTC

V gene: TRBV28
D gene: TRBD1
clone size: once
J gene: TRBJ2-3
CDR3 protein: CASHRGSTDTQYF
CDR3 DNA: TGTGCCAGCCACAGGGGTAGCACAGATACGCAGTATTTT

V gene: TRBV28
D gene: TRBD1
clone size: once
J gene: TRBJ2-7
CDR3 protein: CASSLTGGSYEQYF
CDR3 DNA: TGTGCCAGCAGTTTAACAGGGGGGTCCTACGAGCAGTACTTC

V gene: TRBV29-1
D gene: .
clone size: .
J gene: TRBJ2-2
CDR3 protein: CSVLEGPSTGELFF
CDR3 DNA: TGCAGCGTTTTGGAGGGGCCGAGTACCGGGGAGCTGTTTTTT

V gene: TRBV6-5
D gene: TRBD2
clone size: .
J gene: TRBJ2-5
CDR3 protein: CASSNLADRQETQYF
CDR3 DNA: TGTGCCAGCAGCAATCTAGCGGATAGACAAGAGACCCAGTACTTC

V gene: TRBV2
D gene: TRBD1
clone size: .
J gene: TRBJ1-1
CDR3 protein: CASSRGLGTEAFF
CDR3 DNA: TGTGCCAGCAGCAGGGGGCTTGGCACTGAAGCTTTCTTT

V gene: TRBV27
D gene: .
clone size: .
J gene: TRBJ1-5
CDR3 protein: CASSFGGGRDQPQHF
CDR3 DNA: TGTGCCAGCAGTTTCGGCGGGGGGCGAGATCAGCCCCAGCATTTT

V gene: TRBV7-9
D gene: .
clone size: .
J gene: TRBJ2-1
CDR3 protein: CASSPDYNNEQFF
CDR3 DNA: TGTGCCAGCAGCCCGGACTATAACAATGAGCAGTTCTTC

V gene: TRBV6-1
D gene: .
clone size: .
J gene: TRBJ1-2
CDR3 protein: CASIRGGGYTF
CDR3 DNA: TGTGCCAGCATTCGGGGGGGTGGCTACACCTTC

V gene: TRBV9
D gene: .
clone size: .
J gene: TRBJ1-4
CDR3 protein: CASSPGTDFNEKLFF
CDR3 DNA: TGTGCCAGCAGCCCAGGGACGGACTTTAATGAAAAACTGTTTTTT

V gene: TRBV14
D gene: .
clone size: .
J gene: TRBJ2-7
CDR3 protein: CASSHGITYEQYF
CDR3 DNA: TGTGCCAGCAGCCACGGCATTACTTACGAGCAGTACTTC

V gene: TRBV7-9
D gene: .
clone size: .
J gene: TRBJ1-1
CDR3 protein: CASTSAGTEAFF
CDR3 DNA: TGTGCCAGCACCTCAGCGGGCACTGAAGCTTTCTTT

V gene: TRBV7-9
D gene: TRBD2
clone size: .
J gene: TRBJ2-5
CDR3 protein: CASEVGGETQETQYF
CDR3 DNA: TGTGCCAGCGAGGTTGGGGGGGAGACTCAAGAGACCCAGTACTTC

V gene: TRBV7-2
D gene: TRBD1
clone size: .
J gene: TRBJ2-3
CDR3 protein: CASSLIGTGGTDTQYF
CDR3 DNA: TGTGCCAGCAGCCTAATTGGGACAGGCGGTACAGATACGCAGTATTTT

V gene: TRBV5-1
D gene: TRBD1
clone size: .
J gene: TRBJ1-2
CDR3 protein: CASSLDPPTGGHYGYTF
CDR3 DNA: TGCGCCAGCAGCTTGGACCCTCCGACAGGGGGACACTATGGCTACACCTTC

V gene: TRBV5-8
D gene: .
clone size: .
J gene: TRBJ2-1
CDR3 protein: CASSPFGYEQFF
CDR3 DNA: TGTGCCAGCAGCCCCTTTGGTTATGAGCAGTTCTTC

V gene: TRBV11-2
D gene: .
clone size: .
J gene: TRBJ2-5
CDR3 protein: CASSWTLETQYF
CDR3 DNA: TGTGCCAGCAGCTGGACCCTGGAGACCCAGTACTTC

V gene: TRBV14
D gene: .
clone size: once
J gene: TRBJ2-2
CDR3 protein: CASSPRSWNTGELFF
CDR3 DNA: TGTGCCAGCAGCCCGCGTTCTTGGAACACCGGGGAGCTGTTTTTT

V gene: TRBV5-1
D gene: TRBD2
clone size: .
J gene: TRBJ2-7
CDR3 protein: CASSLDPAGAPIPSYEQYF
CDR3 DNA: TGCGCCAGCAGCTTGGATCCAGCGGGAGCCCCCATTCCGTCCTACGAGCAGTACTTC

V gene: TRBV6-1
D gene: .
clone size: .
J gene: TRBJ1-5
CDR3 protein: CASKETLLMGQPQHF
CDR3 DNA: TGTGCCAGCAAGGAAACACTACTAATGGGACAGCCCCAGCATTTT

V gene: TRBV29-1
D gene: .
clone size: .
J gene: TRBJ2-2
CDR3 protein: CSVEQGMNTGELFF
CDR3 DNA: TGCAGCGTGGAACAGGGAATGAACACCGGGGAGCTGTTTTTT